Following are 8 T cell receptor beta chains from one sample sequenced in a study of blood T cell repertoires in COVID-19. The table came from immunoSEQ multiplex PCR; TCRdb's copy has only in-frame clones and leaves some out. The sample carries 150,000 to 200,000 clones, roughly three quarters recorded once. The sample taken for sequencing was PBMCs or T cells enriched from blood (not recorded which). The receptor source for this set is a man in his sixties who had been exposed to COVID-19.

The chain is built from TRBV7-3 and TRBJ1-5; possibly TRBD1 for D (6 bases). Trimming took 5 bases from V and 6 from J, leaving 14 bases between them. CDR3 size: 14 residues. The V gene's germline CDR1 is SGHTA and CDR2 FQGTGA. This chain's CDR3 is CASSQQGGGQPQHF. In nucleotides, the CDR3 is TGTGCCAGCAGCCAACAAGGGGGGGGTCAGCCCCAGCATTTT.

V and J are TRBV5-1 and TRBJ2-7; a possible D gene is TRBD1 (5 bases). Trimming took 2 bases from V and 2 from J, leaving 8 bases between them. Germline V lookup: CDR1 SGHRS, CDR2 YFSETQ. The CDR3 contains 13 residues. The CDR3 region is CASSLTGTYEQYF. The CDR3 DNA follows: TGCGCCAGCAGCTTAACAGGAACCTACGAGCAGTACTTC.

In its sample, this clone was seen a few times. The V gene is TRBV25-1, the J gene TRBJ1-6, with D unresolved. Germline lookup yields CDR1 MGHDK and CDR2 SYGVNS. Trimming stripped 3 bases from V and 7 bases from J, with 13 bases between. The CDR3 runs to 15 residues. The CDR3 sequence: CASSDRGRGNSPLHF. The DNA for the CDR3 is TGTGCCAGCAGTGACCGGGGAAGAGGCAATTCACCCCTCCACTTT. The complete variable domain, with remaining parts taken from reference TRBV25-1 and TRBJ1-6, reads EADIYQTPRYLVIGTGKKITLECSQTMGHDKMYWYQQDPGMELHLIHYSYGVNSTEKGDLSSESTVSRIRTEHFPLTLESARPSHTSQYLCASSDRGRGNSPLHFGNGTRLTVT.

This clone was recorded many times. The chain couples TRBV7-9 to TRBJ1-4; 7 bases match TRBD1. The CDR3 spans 15 residues. Germline CDR1 reads SEHNR; CDR2 reads FQNEAQ (reference sequence). V lost 6 bases, J lost 2 bases, and 6 bases stayed unmatched. The CDR3 DNA is TGTGCCAGCAGGCAAAACAGGGGTACTAATGAAAAACTGTTTTTT. It yields the protein CASRQNRGTNEKLFF.

This clone has just a few counts. V and J are TRBV7-2 and TRBJ2-7, with 7 positions matching TRBD1. The CDR3 has 16 residues. The germline gives CDR1 SGHTA, CDR2 FQGNSA. The ends lost 5 bases at V and 3 bases at J; junction bases unmatched: 13. CDR3 amino acids: CASSPPGRDRHYEQYF. The CDR3 region has the DNA TGTGCCAGCAGCCCGCCGGGCCGGGACAGACACTACGAGCAGTACTTC.

The sample holds a few counts of this clone. This chain joins TRBV19 and TRBJ2-2; 9 nucleotides line up with TRBD2. V lost 5 bases to trimming and J lost 10 bases; unmatched junction nucleotides: 2. The CDR3 extends over 12 amino acids. Looked up from germline, CDR1 is LNHDA and CDR2 is SQIVND (reference sequence). The CDR3 reads CASSSGLAELFF. The DNA of the CDR3 is TGTGCCAGTAGTTCGGGACTAGCGGAGCTGTTTTTT.

This rearrangement joins TRBV27 to TRBJ1-1, with D maybe TRBD1 (5 bases). The CDR3 contains 14 residues. Deletions cut 5 bases from V and 4 bases from J, with 14 bases between. Germline lookup yields CDR1 MNHEY and CDR2 SMNVEV (reference sequence). The CDR3 loop is CASSKRRGGTEAFF. In DNA, the CDR3 is TGTGCCAGCAGTAAACGAAGGGGTGGCACTGAAGCTTTCTTT.

This clone occurred once. This rearrangement joins TRBV5-5 to TRBJ2-3; 8 bases are shared with TRBD2. V dropped 2 bases and J dropped 0; count of bases not matched to a gene: 5. Germline V gene lookup returns CDR1 SGHKS and CDR2 YYEKEE (reference sequence). CDR3 length equals 16 residues. CDR3 sequence (DNA): TGTGCCAGCAGCTTACTAGCGGACCTAAGCACAGATACGCAGTATTTT. It codes for CASSLLADLSTDTQYF.